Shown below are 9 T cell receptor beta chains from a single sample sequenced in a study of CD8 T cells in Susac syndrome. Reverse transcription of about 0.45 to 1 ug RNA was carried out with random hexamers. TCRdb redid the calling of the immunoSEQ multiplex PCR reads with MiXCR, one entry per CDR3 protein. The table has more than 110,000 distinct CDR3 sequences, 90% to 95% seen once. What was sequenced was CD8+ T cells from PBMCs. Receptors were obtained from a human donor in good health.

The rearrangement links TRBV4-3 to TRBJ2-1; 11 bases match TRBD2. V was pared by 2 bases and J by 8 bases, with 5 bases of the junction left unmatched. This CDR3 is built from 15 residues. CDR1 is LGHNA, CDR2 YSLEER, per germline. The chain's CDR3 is CASSQRALAGDEQFF. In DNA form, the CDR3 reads TGCGCCAGCAGCCAAAGAGCACTAGCGGGAGATGAGCAGTTCTTC.

The CDR3 sequence: CASSLSRGGTEAFF. CDR3 sequence (DNA): TGTGCCAGCAGTTTATCCCGAGGGGGCACTGAAGCTTTCTTT. This chain connects TRBV27 to TRBJ1-1; D is possibly TRBD1 (6 bases). The length of the CDR3 is 14 residues. V gave up 0 bases and J gave up 4 bases, with 9 bases separating them. Germline loops: CDR1 MNHEY, CDR2 SMNVEV (reference sequence).

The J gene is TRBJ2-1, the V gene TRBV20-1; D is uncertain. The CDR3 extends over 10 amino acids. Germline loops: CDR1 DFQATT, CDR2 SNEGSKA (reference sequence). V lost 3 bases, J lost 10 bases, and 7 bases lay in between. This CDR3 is CSASREEQFF. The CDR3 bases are TGCAGTGCTAGCCGCGAGGAGCAGTTCTTC.

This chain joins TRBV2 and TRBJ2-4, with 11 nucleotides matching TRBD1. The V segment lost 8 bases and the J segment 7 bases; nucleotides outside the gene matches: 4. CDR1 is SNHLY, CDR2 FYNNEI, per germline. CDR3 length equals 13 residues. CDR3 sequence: CASGDRGENIQYF. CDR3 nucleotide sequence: TGTGCCAGCGGGGACAGGGGGGAGAACATTCAGTACTTC.

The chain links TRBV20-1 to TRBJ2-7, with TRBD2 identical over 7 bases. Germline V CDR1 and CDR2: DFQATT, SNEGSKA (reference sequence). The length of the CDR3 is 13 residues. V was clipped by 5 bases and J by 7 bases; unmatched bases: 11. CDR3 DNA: TGCAGTGCTCTAGAACGACTAGCTGCTGAGCAGTACTTC. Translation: CSALERLAAEQYF.

CDR3 coding DNA: TGTGCCAGCCAGGAAGCGGGACTCGAGACCCAGTACTTC. Translated: CASQEAGLETQYF. The chain employs TRBV18 and TRBJ2-5; 7 bases align to TRBD2. V lost 8 bases and J lost 5; bases outside the gene matches: 8. CDR1 and CDR2 from the germline V gene are KGHSH and LQKENI. The CDR3 has 13 residues.

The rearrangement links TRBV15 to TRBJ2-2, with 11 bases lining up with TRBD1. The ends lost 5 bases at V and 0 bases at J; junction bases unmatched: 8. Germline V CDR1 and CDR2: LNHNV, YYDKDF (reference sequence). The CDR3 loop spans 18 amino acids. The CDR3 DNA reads TGTGCCACCAGCCCAACGCTGGACAGGGGGCCGAACACCGGGGAGCTGTTTTTT. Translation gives CATSPTLDRGPNTGELFF.

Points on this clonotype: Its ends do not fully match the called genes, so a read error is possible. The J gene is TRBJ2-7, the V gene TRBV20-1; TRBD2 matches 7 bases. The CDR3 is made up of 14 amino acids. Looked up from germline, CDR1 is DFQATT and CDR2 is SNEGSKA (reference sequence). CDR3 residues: CSAGERGSPDEQYF. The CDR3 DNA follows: TGCAGTGCTGGAGAGCGGGGATCGCCTGACGAGCAGTACTTC.

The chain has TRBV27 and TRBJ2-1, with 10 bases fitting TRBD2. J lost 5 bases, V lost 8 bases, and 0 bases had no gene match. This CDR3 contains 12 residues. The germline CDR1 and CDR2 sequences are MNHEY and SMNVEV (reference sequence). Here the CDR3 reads CASGLADNEQFF. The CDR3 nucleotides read TGTGCCAGCGGACTAGCGGACAATGAGCAGTTCTTC.